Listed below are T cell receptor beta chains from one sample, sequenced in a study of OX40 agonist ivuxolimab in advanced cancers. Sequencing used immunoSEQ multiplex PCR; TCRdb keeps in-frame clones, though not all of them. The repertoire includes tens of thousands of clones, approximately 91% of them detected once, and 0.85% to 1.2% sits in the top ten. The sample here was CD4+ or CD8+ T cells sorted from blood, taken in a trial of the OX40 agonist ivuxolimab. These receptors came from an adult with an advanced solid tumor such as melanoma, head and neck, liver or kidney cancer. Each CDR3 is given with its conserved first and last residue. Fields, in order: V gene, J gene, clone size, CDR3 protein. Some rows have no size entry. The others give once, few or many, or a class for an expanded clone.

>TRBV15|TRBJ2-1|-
CATSRDSRLYGNEQFF
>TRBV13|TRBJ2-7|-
CASSLSSPPGEQYF
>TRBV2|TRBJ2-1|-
CASGMGNPGEQFF
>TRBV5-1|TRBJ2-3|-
CASSSRTSGASTDTQYF
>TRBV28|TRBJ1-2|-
CASRITLKDGYTF
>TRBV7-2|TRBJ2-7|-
CASSPQGRGLYEQYF
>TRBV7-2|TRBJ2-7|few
CASSLAYGGEQYF
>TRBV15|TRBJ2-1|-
CATSRDGRGLYNEQFF
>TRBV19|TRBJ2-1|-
CASSIGGQTYNEQFF
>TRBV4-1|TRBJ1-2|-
CASSPPGRNYGYTF
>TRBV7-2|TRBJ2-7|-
CASSLSGNEQYF
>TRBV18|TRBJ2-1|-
CASSPGRTSNNEQFF
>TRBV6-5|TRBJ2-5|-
CASSDPSRTQYF
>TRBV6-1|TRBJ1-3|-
CASSVDSSGNTIYF
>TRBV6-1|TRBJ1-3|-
CASSEGQISGNTIYF
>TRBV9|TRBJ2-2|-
CASSPSAIGELFF
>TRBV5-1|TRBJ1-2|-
CASSLGWLRNYGYTF